This is a list of T cell receptor beta chains from one sample in a study of blood T cell repertoires in COVID-19. Clones were read by immunoSEQ multiplex PCR, and TCRdb kept only the in-frame ones, dropping some. The sample gives roughly 76,000 clones, under 95% of which show up once; roughly 5% is in the top ten. The sequencing sample was made of peripheral blood. The origin of the receptors is a woman aged 60 to 75 with active COVID-19. Both conserved end residues are trimmed from each CDR3. Each record gives: CDR3 length, V gene, J gene, CDR3 protein.

13	TRBV5-4	TRBJ2-7	ASSLDPRGPSEQY
12	TRBV30	TRBJ2-3	AWPPTSYTDTQY
16	TRBV19	TRBJ2-4	ASSRPGTSGGGKNIQY
12	TRBV28	TRBJ1-5	ASTQDGVGQPQH
14	TRBV27	-	ASSLDGQGAYNEQF
11	TRBV7-2	TRBJ1-1	ASSLGRNTEAF
16	TRBV15	TRBJ2-1	ATSREGGGGGRSNEQF
16	TRBV19	TRBJ2-2	ASSIRGQGFASTGELF
13	TRBV28	TRBJ1-2	ASSSPALGNYGYT
13	TRBV27	TRBJ2-2	ASSLSRVVTGELF
8	TRBV10-2	TRBJ1-4	ATSNEKLF
13	TRBV11-2	TRBJ2-1	ASSSGLAGSYEQF
13	TRBV19	TRBJ2-7	ASSRAGTSEYEQY
13	TRBV2	TRBJ1-2	ASSDAGQGLYGYT
14	TRBV19	TRBJ1-6	ASSIDLSSYNSPLH
12	TRBV5-1	TRBJ2-3	ASSTSSTTDTQY
11	TRBV11-2	TRBJ2-3	ASSRDFTDTQY
12	TRBV30	TRBJ2-7	AWSLRGGVDEQY
13	TRBV7-2	TRBJ1-4	ASSPQQGVTEKLF
13	TRBV5-4	TRBJ2-1	ASSLEAGGYNEQF
10	TRBV10-2	TRBJ2-7	ASISASHEQY
14	TRBV15	TRBJ1-1	ATSRAPHRGRTEAF
14	TRBV18	TRBJ2-1	ASSPPGLPGGDEQF
13	TRBV21-1	TRBJ2-7	ASSRGSGSAYEQY
14	TRBV15	TRBJ2-6	ATSRDRVVGANVLT
12	TRBV5-1	TRBJ2-1	ASSSQVVRNEQF
12	TRBV12-5	TRBJ1-5	ASRGQGVHQPQH
14	TRBV7-9	TRBJ1-4	ASSLDSGGWDEKLF
12	TRBV24-1	TRBJ2-5	ATSAAGGPETQY
11	TRBV12-3/TRBV12-4	TRBJ2-3	ASNSQGEDTQY
13	TRBV7-9	TRBJ1-2	ASSPRKGANYGYT
13	TRBV5-4	TRBJ1-2	ASSLDRGQGYGYT
13	TRBV2	TRBJ1-1	ASSERLWTGSEAF
10	TRBV6-1	TRBJ1-1	ASSEQGTEAF
13	TRBV9	TRBJ2-1	ASSARQGTYNEQF
13	TRBV5-1	TRBJ2-2	ASSPSVSEAGELF
13	TRBV3-1/TRBV3-2	TRBJ2-5	ASSRKTGGVETQY
13	TRBV30	TRBJ1-4	AWSAGTDLNEKLF
12	TRBV5-1	TRBJ1-1	ASSLGQGYTEAF
12	TRBV15	TRBJ1-2	ATANGRVNFGYT
12	TRBV27	TRBJ2-7	ASRGTSSSYEQY
16	TRBV7-2	TRBJ2-1	ASSLAGASGRAANEQF
14	TRBV24-1	TRBJ2-7	ATSDSRDRSGHEQY
14	TRBV5-1	TRBJ2-2	ASSNTDRDRNGELF
14	TRBV4-1	TRBJ2-1	ASSLRTGKNYNEQF
11	TRBV19	TRBJ2-5	ASRPTGSETQY
9	TRBV3-1/TRBV3-2	TRBJ2-1	ASSQVREQF
12	TRBV19	TRBJ2-7	ATKLAGASYEQY
13	TRBV5-1	TRBJ2-7	ASRPQEGLSYEQY
13	TRBV28	TRBJ2-1	ASSLGQRSYNEQF
12	TRBV5-5	TRBJ2-7	ASSAVQGPYEQY
9	TRBV5-1	TRBJ2-5	ASSHDRAQY